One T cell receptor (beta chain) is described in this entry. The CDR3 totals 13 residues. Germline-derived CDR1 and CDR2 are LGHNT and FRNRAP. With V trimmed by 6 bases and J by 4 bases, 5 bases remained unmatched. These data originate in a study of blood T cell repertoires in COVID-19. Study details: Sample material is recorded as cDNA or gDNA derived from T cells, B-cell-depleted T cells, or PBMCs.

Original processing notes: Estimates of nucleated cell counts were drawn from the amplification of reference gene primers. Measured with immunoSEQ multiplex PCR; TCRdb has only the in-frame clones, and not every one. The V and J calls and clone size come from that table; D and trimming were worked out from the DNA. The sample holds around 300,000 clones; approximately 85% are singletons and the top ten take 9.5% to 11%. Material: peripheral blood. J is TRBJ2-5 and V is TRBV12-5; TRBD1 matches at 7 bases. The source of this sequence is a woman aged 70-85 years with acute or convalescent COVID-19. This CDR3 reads CASGTGNRETQYF. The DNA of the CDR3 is TGTGCTAGTGGGACAGGGAATAGAGAGACCCAGTACTTC.